The 18 T cell receptor beta chains listed next were all sequenced from one sample in a study of OX40 agonist ivuxolimab in advanced cancers. Method: immunoSEQ multiplex PCR; TCRdb's copy keeps in-frame clones and lacks some. In the table there are over 50,000 clones, 92% of which are singletons. Sequenced material: CD4+ or CD8+ T cells sorted from blood, taken in a trial of the OX40 agonist ivuxolimab. Every receptor here comes from an adult with an advanced solid tumor such as melanoma, head and neck, liver or kidney cancer.

J is TRBJ2-1 and V is TRBV7-6, with D perhaps TRBD2 (6 bases). The CDR3 loop spans 14 amino acids. The germline V gene has CDR1 SGHVS and CDR2 FNYEAQ. Deletions cut 1 base from V and 7 bases from J, with 11 bases between. The CDR3 sequence: CASSLGAGRNEQFF. CDR3 DNA sequence: TGTGCCAGCAGCTTAGGTGCGGGGCGGAATGAGCAGTTCTTC.

This chain connects TRBV7-9 to TRBJ2-1, with 11 bases that match TRBD2. CDR1 and CDR2 from the germline V gene are SEHNR and FQNEAQ (reference sequence). This CDR3 has 17 amino acids. The junction had 7 bases not matched to a gene; V was cut back by 3 bases and J by 3 bases. The CDR3 reads CASSFPVSGGDYNEQFF. CDR3 nucleotide sequence: TGTGCCAGCAGCTTCCCCGTTAGCGGGGGGGACTACAATGAGCAGTTCTTC.

This clone was picked up one time. The chain combines TRBV2 with TRBJ1-4, with D maybe TRBD1 (5 bases). The CDR3 consists of 15 residues. The ends were cut back, 3 bases at V and 4 bases at J, with 12 bases in the middle. CDR1 SNHLY and CDR2 FYNNEI come from the germline V gene. CDR3 region: CASSEIQGRNEKLFF. The CDR3 DNA reads TGTGCCAGCAGTGAGATTCAGGGTCGTAATGAAAAACTGTTTTTT.

The chain uses TRBV4-3 and TRBJ2-1, with D unclear. The CDR3 loop spans 15 amino acids. Trimming left V 1 base short and J 0 bases short, with 7 bases between. Per the germline V gene, CDR1 is LGHNA and CDR2 is YSLEER. The CDR3 protein is CASSQGWNSYNEQFF. The CDR3 DNA reads as TGCGCCAGCAGCCAAGGGTGGAACTCCTACAATGAGCAGTTCTTC.

The chain links TRBV7-8 to TRBJ1-1; D not resolved. Trimming left V 2 bases short and J 0 bases short, with 10 bases between. The CDR3 is made up of 15 amino acids. Germline values: CDR1 SGHVS, CDR2 FQNEAQ. In DNA form, the CDR3 reads TGTGCCAGCAGCTTAATCGGATCCATGAACACTGAAGCTTTCTTT. Its translation: CASSLIGSMNTEAFF.

The rearrangement links TRBV25-1 to TRBJ2-7, with D hard to call. This CDR3 has 13 residues. Between the trimmed V and J ends, which lost 1 base and 4 bases, there was a span of 8 bases. Germline assignment: CDR1 MGHDK and CDR2 SYGVNS. CDR3 coding DNA: TGTGCCAGCAGTGAATCAGGATCATACGAGCAGTACTTC. Protein: CASSESGSYEQYF.

This clone turned up a few times. The chain joins TRBV6-5 to TRBJ1-2; TRBD1 agrees at 7 bases. The junction had 5 bases not matched to a gene; V was cut back by 5 bases and J by 8 bases. Looked up from germline, CDR1 is MNHEY and CDR2 is SVGAGI. The CDR3 is 12 residues long. The CDR3 sequence is CASSPRGWGYTF. As DNA, the CDR3 is TGTGCCAGCAGTCCCAGGGGGTGGGGCTACACCTTC.

The chain combines TRBV27 with TRBJ2-1, with D perhaps given as TRBD1 or TRBD2 (5 bases each). The V end lost 2 bases, the J end lost 6 bases, and 14 bases lay between the germline ends. This CDR3 region has 15 residues. Germline assignment: CDR1 MNHEY and CDR2 SMNVEV (reference sequence). This chain's CDR3 is CASSLLTGTPNEQFF. The CDR3 DNA reads as TGTGCCAGCAGTTTACTGACGGGGACCCCCAATGAGCAGTTCTTC.

The V and J genes are TRBV9 and TRBJ2-1, with TRBD2 matching over 8 bases. Germline V lookup: CDR1 SGDLS, CDR2 YYNGEE. The CDR3 loop spans 14 amino acids. Trimming at V came to 2 bases and at J to 8 bases, leaving 6 bases not matched to a gene. The CDR3 DNA reads TGTGCCAGCAGCGTCGGGGGGGCCCTGGATGAGCAGTTCTTC. Amino acids: CASSVGGALDEQFF.

With regard to this clone: At one of its ends the junction is not consistent with the germline gene, which may arise from a read error. The J gene is TRBJ2-2, the V gene TRBV6-5; 13 nucleotides align to TRBD2. Germline CDR1 MNHEY, CDR2 SVGAGI. The length of the CDR3 is 16 residues. Here the CDR3 reads CASSYSGLAGRGELFF. DNA for the CDR3: TGTGCCAGCAGCTACTCGGGACTAGCGGGGCGGGGGGAGCTGTTTTTT.

The chain combines TRBV7-9 with TRBJ2-3; unclear D gene. Trimming took off 3 bases at V and 1 base at J, with 11 bases between the two ends. From germline, CDR1 is SEHNR and CDR2 FQNEAQ (reference sequence). The CDR3 spans 15 residues. The CDR3 here is CASSFEVLGTDTQYF. The CDR3 DNA sequence: TGTGCCAGCAGCTTTGAGGTACTTGGCACAGATACGCAGTATTTT. Full variable domain (outside the CDR3, taken from reference TRBV7-9 and TRBJ2-3): DTGVSQNPRHKITKRGQNVTFRCDPISEHNRLYWYRQTLGQGPEFLTYFQNEAQLEKSRLLSDRFSAERPKGSFSTLEIQRTEQGDSAMYLCASSFEVLGTDTQYFGPGTRLTVL.

CDR3 sequence reads: CASSVGGHTEAFF. The CDR3 DNA reads as TGTGCCAGCAGCGTAGGGGGACACACTGAAGCTTTCTTT. J is TRBJ1-1 and V is TRBV9; a weak D match, TRBD1 (5 bases). The length of the CDR3 is 13 residues. Trimming took off 0 bases at V and 3 bases at J, with 6 bases between the two ends. Per the germline V gene, CDR1 is SGDLS and CDR2 is YYNGEE.

CDR3 bases: TGTGCCAGCAGTTTGCTTCTGTCCACTGAAGCTTTCTTT. It is translated as CASSLLLSTEAFF. This sequence joins TRBV28 and TRBJ1-1; D gene ambiguous. This CDR3 comprises 13 residues. Between the trimmed V and J ends, which lost 3 bases and 4 bases, there was a span of 9 bases. CDR1 is MDHEN, CDR2 SYDVKM, per germline.

This chain connects TRBV9 to TRBJ2-3, with a weak D call TRBD2 (5 bases). Trimming stripped 4 bases from V and 4 bases from J, with 16 bases between. Germline values: CDR1 SGDLS, CDR2 YYNGEE. The CDR3 contains 15 residues. DNA for the CDR3: TGTGCCAGCAGCCCGTCGGGGATCACCCCAGATACGCAGTATTTT. Its protein product is CASSPSGITPDTQYF.

This chain uses TRBV11-2 with TRBJ2-7; D is undetermined. V lost 5 bases and J 6 bases, leaving 14 bases between the germline ends. Germline V gene data show CDR1 as SGHAT and CDR2 as FQNNGV. The CDR3 length is 13 residues. In DNA form, the CDR3 reads TGTGCCAGCAGCCCGCAAGGTAGGGTCGAGCAGTACTTC. Protein: CASSPQGRVEQYF.

The chain uses TRBV6-6 and TRBJ1-3; D is perhaps TRBD1 (5 bases). CDR1 MNHNY and CDR2 SVGAGI come from the germline V gene (reference sequence). There are 14 residues in the CDR3. The ends were cut back, 11 bases at V and 0 bases at J, with 14 bases in the middle. Here the CDR3 DNA reads TGTGCCTCGGGGCCCACAGCCTCTGGAAACACCATATATTTT. Amino acid sequence: CASGPTASGNTIYF.

For this clone: This sample also contains other DNA sequences that code for the same CDR3. The V and J genes are TRBV11-2 and TRBJ1-5; D gene uncertain. The germline V and J ends were trimmed by 2 bases and 0 bases, with 2 bases remaining between them. CDR1 SGHAT and CDR2 FQNNGV come from the germline V gene. The CDR3 covers 13 residues. The CDR3 sequence: CASSLLSNQPQHF. DNA for the CDR3: TGTGCCAGCAGCTTACTTAGCAATCAGCCCCAGCATTTT.

CDR3 amino acids: CASSIGGVLEAFF. CDR3 nucleotides: TGTGCCAGTAGTATCGGCGGAGTGCTTGAAGCTTTCTTT. The chain combines TRBV19 with TRBJ1-1; D unresolved. The CDR3 consists of 13 residues. Germline CDR1 reads LNHDA; CDR2 reads SQIVND (reference sequence). V gave up 3 bases and J gave up 7 bases, with 12 bases separating them.